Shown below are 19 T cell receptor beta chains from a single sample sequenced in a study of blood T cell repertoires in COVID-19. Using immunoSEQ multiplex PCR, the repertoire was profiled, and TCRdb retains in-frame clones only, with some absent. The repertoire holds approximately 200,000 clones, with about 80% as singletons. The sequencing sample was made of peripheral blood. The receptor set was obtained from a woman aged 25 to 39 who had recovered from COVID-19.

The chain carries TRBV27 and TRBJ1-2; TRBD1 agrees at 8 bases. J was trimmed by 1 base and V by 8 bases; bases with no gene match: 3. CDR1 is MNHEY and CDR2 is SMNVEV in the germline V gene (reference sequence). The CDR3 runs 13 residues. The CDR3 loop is CASFGQGNYGYTF. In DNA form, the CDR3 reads TGTGCCAGCTTCGGACAGGGTAACTATGGCTACACCTTC.

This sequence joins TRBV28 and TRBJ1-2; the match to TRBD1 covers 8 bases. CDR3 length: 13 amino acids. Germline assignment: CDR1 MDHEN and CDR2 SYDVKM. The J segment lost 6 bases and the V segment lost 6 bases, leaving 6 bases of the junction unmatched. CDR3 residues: CASRTGEPHGYTF. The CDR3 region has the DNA TGTGCCAGCAGGACAGGGGAGCCCCATGGCTACACCTTC.

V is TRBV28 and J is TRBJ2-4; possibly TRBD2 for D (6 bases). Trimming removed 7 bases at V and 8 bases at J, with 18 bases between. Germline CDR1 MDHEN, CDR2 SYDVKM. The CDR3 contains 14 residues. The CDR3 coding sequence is TGTGCCAGCATTTCCGCTTCCAGGGAGGACATTCAGTACTTC. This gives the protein CASISASREDIQYF.

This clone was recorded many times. CDR3 in DNA: TGTGCCAGCAGCACCCCCGGGACAGACCATGGCTACACCTTC. Its protein is CASSTPGTDHGYTF. The J gene is TRBJ1-2, the V gene TRBV9, with 7 positions matching TRBD1. This CDR3 has 14 amino acids. The trim removed 4 bases at V and 6 bases at J, leaving 9 bases unmatched. The germline CDR1 and CDR2 sequences are SGDLS and YYNGEE.

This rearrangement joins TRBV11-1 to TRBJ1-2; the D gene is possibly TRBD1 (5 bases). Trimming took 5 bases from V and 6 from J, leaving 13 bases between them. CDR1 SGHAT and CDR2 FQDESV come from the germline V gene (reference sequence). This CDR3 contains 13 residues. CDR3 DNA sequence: TGTGCCAGCAGCCCCTCCACAGGCAATGGCTACACCTTC. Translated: CASSPSTGNGYTF.

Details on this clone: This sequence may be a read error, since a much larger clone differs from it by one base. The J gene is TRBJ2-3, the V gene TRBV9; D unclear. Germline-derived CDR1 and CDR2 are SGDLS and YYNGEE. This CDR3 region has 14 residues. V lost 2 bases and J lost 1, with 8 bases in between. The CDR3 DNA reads TGTGCCAGCAGCGTGGAGCATGGCACAGATACGCAGTATTTT. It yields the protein CASSVEHGTDTQYF.

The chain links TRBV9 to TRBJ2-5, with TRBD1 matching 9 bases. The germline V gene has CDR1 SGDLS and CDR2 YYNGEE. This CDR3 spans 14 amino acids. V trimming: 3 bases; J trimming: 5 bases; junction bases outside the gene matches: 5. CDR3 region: CASSAGTGSETQYF. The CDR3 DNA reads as TGTGCCAGCAGCGCTGGGACAGGGAGTGAGACCCAGTACTTC.

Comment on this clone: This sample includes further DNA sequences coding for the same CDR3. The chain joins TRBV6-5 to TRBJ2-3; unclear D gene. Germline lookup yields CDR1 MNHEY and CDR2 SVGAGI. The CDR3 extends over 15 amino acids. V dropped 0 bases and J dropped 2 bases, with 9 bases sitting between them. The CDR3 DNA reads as TGTGCCAGCAGTTACTCTGGCGGTTCCACAGATACGCAGTATTTT. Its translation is CASSYSGGSTDTQYF.

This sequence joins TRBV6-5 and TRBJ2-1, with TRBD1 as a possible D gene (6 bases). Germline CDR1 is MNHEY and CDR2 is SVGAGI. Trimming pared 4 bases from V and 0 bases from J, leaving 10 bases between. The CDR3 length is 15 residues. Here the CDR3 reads CASSLQGSSYNEQFF. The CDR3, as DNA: TGTGCCAGCAGTTTACAGGGCAGCTCCTACAATGAGCAGTTCTTC.

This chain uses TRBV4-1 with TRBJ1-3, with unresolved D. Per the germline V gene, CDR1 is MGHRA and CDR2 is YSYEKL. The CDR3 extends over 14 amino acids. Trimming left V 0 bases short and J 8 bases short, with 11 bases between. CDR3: CASSQDLGRDTIYF. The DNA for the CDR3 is TGCGCCAGCAGCCAAGATCTAGGGAGGGACACCATATATTTT.

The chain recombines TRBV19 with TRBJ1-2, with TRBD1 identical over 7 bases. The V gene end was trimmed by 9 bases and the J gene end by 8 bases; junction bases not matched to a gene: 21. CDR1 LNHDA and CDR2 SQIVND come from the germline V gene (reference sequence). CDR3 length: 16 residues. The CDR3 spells CASQRESLGTAVGYTF. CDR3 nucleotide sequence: TGTGCCAGCCAAAGGGAGAGTCTGGGGACAGCGGTGGGCTACACCTTC. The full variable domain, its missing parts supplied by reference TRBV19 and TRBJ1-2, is DGGITQSPKYLFRKEGQNVTLSCEQNLNHDAMYWYRQDPGQGLRLIYYSQIVNDFQKGDIAEGYSVSREKKESFPLTVTSAQKNPTAFYLCASQRESLGTAVGYTFGSGTRLTVV.

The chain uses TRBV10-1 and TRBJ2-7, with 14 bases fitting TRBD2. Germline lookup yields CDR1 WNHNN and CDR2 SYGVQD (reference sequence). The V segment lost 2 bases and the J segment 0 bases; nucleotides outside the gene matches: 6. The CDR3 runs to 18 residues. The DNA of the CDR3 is TGCGCCAGCAGTGAGAACCCGGGACTAGCGGGAGTCTCCTACGAGCAGTACTTC. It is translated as CASSENPGLAGVSYEQYF.

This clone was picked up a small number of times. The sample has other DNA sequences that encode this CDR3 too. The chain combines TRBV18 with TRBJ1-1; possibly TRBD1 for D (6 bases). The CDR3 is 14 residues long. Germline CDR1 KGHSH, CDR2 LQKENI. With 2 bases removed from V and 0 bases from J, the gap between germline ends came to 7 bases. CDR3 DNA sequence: TGTGCCAGCTCACCAGGACAGATGAACACTGAAGCTTTCTTT. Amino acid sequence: CASSPGQMNTEAFF.

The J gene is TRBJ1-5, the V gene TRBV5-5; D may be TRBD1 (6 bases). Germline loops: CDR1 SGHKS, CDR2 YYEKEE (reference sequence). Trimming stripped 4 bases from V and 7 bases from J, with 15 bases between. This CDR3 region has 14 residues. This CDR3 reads CASSVWDIRQPQHF. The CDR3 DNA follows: TGTGCCAGCAGCGTATGGGACATCCGGCAGCCCCAGCATTTT.

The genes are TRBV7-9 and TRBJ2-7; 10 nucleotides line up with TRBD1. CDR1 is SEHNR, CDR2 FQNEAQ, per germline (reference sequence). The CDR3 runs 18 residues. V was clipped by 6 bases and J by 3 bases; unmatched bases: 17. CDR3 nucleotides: TGTGCCAGCAGAGGGATTAGACAGGGGGCAGGGCCCTTCTACGAGCAGTACTTC. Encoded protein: CASRGIRQGAGPFYEQYF.

This CDR3 is CASSDTAGQGNYGYTF. CDR3 sequence (DNA): TGTGCCAGCAGTGACACCGCCGGGCAGGGTAACTATGGCTACACCTTC. The genes are TRBV6-4 and TRBJ1-2; D might be TRBD1 (5 bases). Germline CDR1 reads MRHNA; CDR2 reads SNTAGT. The CDR3 totals 16 residues. V was pared by 2 bases and J by 1 base, with 14 bases between.

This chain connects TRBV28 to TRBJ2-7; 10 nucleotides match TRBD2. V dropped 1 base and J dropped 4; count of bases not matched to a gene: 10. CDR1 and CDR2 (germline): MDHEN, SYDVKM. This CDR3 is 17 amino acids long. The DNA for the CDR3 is TGTGCCAGCAGTTTATCAGCGGGAGGGCCCTTGCGATACGAGCAGTACTTC. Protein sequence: CASSLSAGGPLRYEQYF.

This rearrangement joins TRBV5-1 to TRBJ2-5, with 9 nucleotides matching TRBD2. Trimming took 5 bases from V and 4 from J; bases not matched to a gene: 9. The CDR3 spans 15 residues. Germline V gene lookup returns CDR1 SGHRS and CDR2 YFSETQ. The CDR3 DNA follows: TGCGCCAGCAGACCGAATAGCGGGGGCCCAGAGACCCAGTACTTC. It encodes CASRPNSGGPETQYF.

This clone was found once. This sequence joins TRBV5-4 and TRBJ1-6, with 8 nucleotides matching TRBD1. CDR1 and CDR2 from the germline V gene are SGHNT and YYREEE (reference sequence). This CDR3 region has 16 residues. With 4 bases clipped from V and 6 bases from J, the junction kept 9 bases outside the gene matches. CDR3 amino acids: CASSRRDRGGNSPLHF. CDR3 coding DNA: TGTGCCAGCAGCAGACGAGACAGGGGTGGTAATTCACCCCTCCACTTT.